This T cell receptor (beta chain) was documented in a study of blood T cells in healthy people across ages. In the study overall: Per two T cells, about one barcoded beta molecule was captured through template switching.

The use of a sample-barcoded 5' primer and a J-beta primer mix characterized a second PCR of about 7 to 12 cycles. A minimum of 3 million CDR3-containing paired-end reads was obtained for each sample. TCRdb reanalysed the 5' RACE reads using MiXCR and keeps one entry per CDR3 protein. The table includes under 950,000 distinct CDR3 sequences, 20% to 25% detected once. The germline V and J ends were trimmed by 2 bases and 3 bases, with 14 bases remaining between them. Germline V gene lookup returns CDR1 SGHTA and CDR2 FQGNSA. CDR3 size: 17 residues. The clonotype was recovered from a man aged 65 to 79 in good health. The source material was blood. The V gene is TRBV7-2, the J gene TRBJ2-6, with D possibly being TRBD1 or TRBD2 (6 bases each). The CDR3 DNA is TGTGCCAGCAGCTTAATGTCGGGGGCTGGTGGGGCCAACGTCCTGACTTTC. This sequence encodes CASSLMSGAGGANVLTF. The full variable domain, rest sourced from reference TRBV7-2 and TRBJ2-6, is GAGVSQSPSNKVTEKGKDVELRCDPISGHTALYWYRQSLGQGLEFLIYFQGNSAPDKSGLPSDRFSAERTGGSVSTLTIQRTQQEDSAVYLCASSLMSGAGGANVLTFGAGSRLTVL.